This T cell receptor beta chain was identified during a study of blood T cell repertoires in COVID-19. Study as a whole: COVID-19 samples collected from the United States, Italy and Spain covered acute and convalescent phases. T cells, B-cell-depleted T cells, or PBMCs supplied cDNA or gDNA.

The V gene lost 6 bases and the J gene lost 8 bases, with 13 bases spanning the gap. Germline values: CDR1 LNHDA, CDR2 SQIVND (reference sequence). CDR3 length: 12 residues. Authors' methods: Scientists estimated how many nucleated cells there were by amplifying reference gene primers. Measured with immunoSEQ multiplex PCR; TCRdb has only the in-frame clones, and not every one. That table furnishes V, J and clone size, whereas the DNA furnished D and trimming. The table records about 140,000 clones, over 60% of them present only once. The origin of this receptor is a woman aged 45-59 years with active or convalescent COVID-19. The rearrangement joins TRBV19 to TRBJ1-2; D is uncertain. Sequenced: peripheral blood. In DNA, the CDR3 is TGTGCCAGTAGCCCCGGTATGAAAGGCTACACCTTC. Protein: CASSPGMKGYTF.